These 18 T cell receptor beta chains were sequenced from one sample in a study of response to subunit inactivated influenza vaccine. TCRdb processed the RT-PCR reads anew with MiXCR; each CDR3 protein has one entry. The data hold 550,000 to 800,000 distinct CDR3 sequences, with around 14% observed a single time. Here the sequenced sample was PBMCs from blood, taken less than 15 days before vaccination. The receptors here all came from a man aged 50 to 59 who received an inactivated influenza vaccine.

The chain links TRBV7-6 to TRBJ2-7; TRBD2 aligns across 14 bases. After removal of 0 bases from V and 4 bases from J, the junction contained 8 bases not matched to a gene. Germline CDR1 SGHVS, CDR2 FNYEAQ. The CDR3 has 18 amino acids. CDR3 sequence (DNA): TGTGCCAGCAGCTTAGCCACGGGACTAGCGGGAGCTAGTTACGAGCAGTACTTC. Its translation: CASSLATGLAGASYEQYF.

V gene TRBV20-1 combines with J gene TRBJ2-1, with D possibly TRBD1 on 6 matching bases. The length of the CDR3 is 13 residues. The V end was cut by 7 bases, the J end by 3 bases, with 13 bases between. The V gene's germline CDR1 is DFQATT and CDR2 SNEGSKA (reference sequence). The CDR3 here is CSVKGHDYNEQFF. In DNA, the CDR3 is TGCAGTGTCAAGGGACACGACTACAATGAGCAGTTCTTC.

This clonotype was seen more than once but under ten times. V usage is TRBV7-8 and J usage is TRBJ2-7, with 7 bases lining up with TRBD2. The CDR3 has 16 amino acids. J gave up 1 base and V 2 bases, and 8 bases lay outside the gene matches. Germline values: CDR1 SGHVS, CDR2 FQNEAQ. The CDR3 coding sequence is TGTGCCAGCAGCTTAAATGGATGGGGAGGGTCCTACGAGCAGTACTTC. This codes for CASSLNGWGGSYEQYF.

This clonotype was counted a few times. The V call is TRBV5-1, the J call TRBJ2-1; perhaps TRBD1 as D (6 bases). The germline V and J ends were trimmed by 0 bases and 2 bases, with 12 bases remaining between them. CDR1 and CDR2 (germline): SGHRS, YFSETQ. The CDR3 covers 16 residues. The DNA of the CDR3 is TGCGCCAGCAGCTTGGGGGACACGTATCCCTACAATGAGCAGTTCTTC. Translated, it gives CASSLGDTYPYNEQFF.

V usage is TRBV20-1 and J usage is TRBJ2-2; 11 bases agree with TRBD2. CDR1 DFQATT and CDR2 SNEGSKA come from the germline V gene (reference sequence). Trimming cost V 3 bases and J 6 bases; bases outside gene matches: 9. This CDR3 contains 16 residues. The DNA of the CDR3 is TGCAGTGCTAGCGCTAGCGGGGGGAATCTAGCCGGGGAGCTGTTTTTT. As protein: CSASASGGNLAGELFF.

This chain connects TRBV12-3 or TRBV12-4 to TRBJ1-2; possibly TRBD1 for D (5 bases). This CDR3 has 14 residues. V lost 3 bases, J lost 8 bases, and 16 bases lay in between. The DNA of the CDR3 is TGTGCCAGCAGTTTCCTTGGGGGGAAGCAAGGCTACACCTTC. Protein product: CASSFLGGKQGYTF.

This sequence joins TRBV7-2 and TRBJ1-1; no firm D call. The CDR3 is made up of 15 amino acids. V lost 4 bases and J lost 5, with 17 bases in between. Germline V gene sequence: CDR1 SGHTA, CDR2 FQGNSA. CDR3 loop: CASSSPGNEGTEAFF. Here the CDR3 DNA reads TGTGCCAGCAGCTCCCCCGGGAACGAGGGTACTGAAGCTTTCTTT.

The chain combines TRBV7-2 with TRBJ2-1, with D tentatively TRBD2 (5 bases). This CDR3 is built from 14 residues. V lost 0 bases to trimming and J lost 7 bases, with 10 bases between them. The germline V gene encodes CDR1 SGHTA and CDR2 FQGNSA. The CDR3 DNA follows: TGTGCCAGCAGCTTAGCTAGCGAGAGGAATGAGCAGTTCTTC. Translated: CASSLASERNEQFF. Together with reference TRBV7-2 and TRBJ2-1, the CDR3 gives the full variable domain: GAGVSQSPSNKVTEKGKDVELRCDPISGHTALYWYRQSLGQGLEFLIYFQGNSAPDKSGLPSDRFSAERTGGSVSTLTIQRTQQEDSAVYLCASSLASERNEQFFGPGTRLTVL.

This clonotype was counted ten times or more. The rearrangement joins TRBV12-3 or TRBV12-4 to TRBJ2-7, with D tentatively TRBD2 (6 bases). V was pared by 1 base and J by 2 bases, with 12 bases between. The CDR3 covers 15 residues. The CDR3 sequence is CASSLGAGWTYEQYF. In nucleotides, the CDR3 is TGTGCCAGCAGTTTAGGGGCGGGGTGGACCTACGAGCAGTACTTC.

The gene calls are TRBV30 and TRBJ1-4, with D perhaps matching TRBD1 (5 bases). The germline V and J ends were trimmed by 0 bases and 10 bases, with 9 bases remaining between them. From germline, CDR1 is GTSNPN and CDR2 SVGIG (reference sequence). There are 12 residues in the CDR3. This CDR3 is CAWSVGGGKLFF. CDR3 sequence (DNA): TGTGCCTGGAGTGTTGGGGGGGGAAAACTGTTTTTT.

The chain employs TRBV9 and TRBJ2-3; 11 bases are a match to TRBD1. After removal of 2 bases from V and 2 bases from J, the junction contained 4 bases not matched to a gene. From germline, CDR1 is SGDLS and CDR2 YYNGEE. The CDR3 contains 16 residues. CDR3: CASSVDRGRFTDTQYF. The CDR3 nucleotides are TGTGCCAGCAGCGTGGACAGGGGGCGCTTCACAGATACGCAGTATTTT.

The chain joins TRBV20-1 to TRBJ2-7; D possibly corresponds to TRBD1 (5 bases). The CDR3 has 15 residues. The germline gives CDR1 DFQATT, CDR2 SNEGSKA (reference sequence). V dropped 2 bases and J dropped 4 bases, with 18 bases sitting between them. In nucleotides, the CDR3 is TGCAGTGCTAGATTGTCAGGGCGGCTCACATACGAGCAGTACTTC. This gives the protein CSARLSGRLTYEQYF.

This clonotype was picked up a small number of times. The V and J genes are TRBV4-2 and TRBJ2-5; 9 bases map to TRBD2. This CDR3 region has 15 residues. Germline CDR1 reads LGHNA; CDR2 reads YNFKEQ. The trim removed 6 bases at V and 2 bases at J, leaving 7 bases unmatched. CDR3 coding DNA: TGTGCCAGCAGTCGTAGCGGGGGAGAACAAGAGACCCAGTACTTC. This gives the protein CASSRSGGEQETQYF.

This clonotype was seen many times. The V call is TRBV4-1, the J call TRBJ2-1; TRBD2 aligns across 9 bases. CDR3 size: 18 residues. V trimming: 2 bases; J trimming: 2 bases; junction bases outside the gene matches: 10. Germline CDR1 MGHRA, CDR2 YSYEKL. This CDR3 is CASSQPSLAGVTYNEQFF. Here the CDR3 DNA reads TGCGCCAGCAGCCAACCAAGTTTAGCGGGAGTCACCTACAATGAGCAGTTCTTC.

The chain joins TRBV20-1 to TRBJ2-3; 11 positions agree with TRBD2. The CDR3 spans 15 residues. Unmatched junction bases numbered 6, after V lost 7 bases and J lost 0 bases. Looked up from germline, CDR1 is DFQATT and CDR2 is SNEGSKA (reference sequence). CDR3 sequence: CSVPGLAVSTDTQYF. CDR3 bases: TGCAGTGTTCCGGGACTAGCGGTTAGCACAGATACGCAGTATTTT.

This clonotype has more than one count but fewer than ten. The chain combines TRBV24-1 with TRBJ2-5; 7 bases are shared with TRBD1. CDR3 length equals 19 residues. J was trimmed by 3 bases and V by 3 bases; bases with no gene match: 18. Germline V gene data show CDR1 as KGHDR and CDR2 as SFDVKD. DNA for the CDR3: TGTGCCACCAGTGATCCCGGGACAGCCCGTGGGGGCAGAGAAGAGACCCAGTACTTC. Amino acid sequence: CATSDPGTARGGREETQYF.

This clonotype was counted many times. One end of the junction does not line up with germline, which may come from a read error. This chain links TRBV6-2 or TRBV6-3 with TRBJ2-5, with 7 bases aligning to TRBD1. CDR3 size: 13 residues. The germline gives CDR1 MNHEY, CDR2 SVGEGT. CDR3 sequence (DNA): TGTGCCAGCAGTTACTCGAAAACGGACAGGTTCCACTTC. The encoded protein is CASSYSKTDRFHF.

In its sample, this clonotype was seen a few times. This chain links TRBV5-5 with TRBJ1-2; TRBD1 agrees at 9 bases. J was trimmed by 8 bases and V by 4 bases; bases with no gene match: 12. Germline assignment: CDR1 SGHKS and CDR2 YYEKEE (reference sequence). CDR3 size: 15 residues. DNA for the CDR3: TGTGCCAGCAGCCCTACCGGGACAGGGACTGGCGGCTACACCTTC. The encoded protein is CASSPTGTGTGGYTF.